This T cell receptor beta chain was sequenced in a study of blood T cells in healthy people across ages. Points from the study as a whole: One million T cells yielded diversity estimates that were considered underestimates.

Samples had at least 6.5 million PBMCs isolated from them. Primed by a sample-barcoded 5' primer and a J-beta primer mix, a second PCR proceeded for roughly 7 to 11 cycles. From the 5' RACE reads, TCRdb called clonotypes with MiXCR, one entry per CDR3 protein. The data show some 1,800,000 distinct CDR3 sequences, roughly two fifths seen once. Trimming removed 2 bases at V and 5 bases at J, with 16 bases between. The CDR3 is 15 residues long. Germline V gene sequence: CDR1 SGHTA, CDR2 FQGNSA. This clonotype has a handful of counts. No antigen is known for it. V usage is TRBV7-2 and J usage is TRBJ2-7; D is possibly TRBD1 (6 bases). This clonotype was sampled from a human donor in good health. The sample comprised blood. CDR3 coding DNA: TGTGCCAGCAGCTTAAGCCTGGACAGTATGAACGAGCAGTACTTC. This translates into CASSLSLDSMNEQYF.